This TCR beta chain was retrieved from a study of blood T cells in healthy people across ages (dated by TCRdb to between 2015 and 2016). Regarding the complete study: In model experiments, template switching captured about one uniquely barcoded TCR beta cDNA molecule for every two T cells. To avoid experimental bias, donors of different ages were randomly spread across the sequencing lanes. Four age groups were formed from the donors: young (average approximately 16 years), middle-aged (approximately 42), aged (around 68) and long-lived (about 75). Two additional independent replicas of 1 million unique cDNA reads from the same blood draw were analyzed for two donors (one aged 18 to 29 and one aged 80 or older). To track age-related changes in TCR beta repertoire diversity, the study relied on deep sequencing normalized with unique cDNA molecular identifiers. On the study overall, not on this receptor specifically: Bulk unsorted PBMC profiling prevented conclusive comparison of naive and antigen-experienced compartments. Compared with the aged group, more naive CD4+ T cells, fewer expanded clones and increased TCR diversity were shown by the long-lived group, suggesting age selection. Estimates of total diversity from one million sequenced T cells were regarded as lower bounds and underestimates. Donor CMV infection status was unknown, potentially confounding age-related changes in expanded clonotypes. As age increased, observed TCR beta diversity per million T cells dropped in a roughly linear way, and a significant reduction was already evident by age about 36. The percentage of naive T cells measured by flow cytometry correlated strongly with observed TCR beta diversity.

Systemically healthy Caucasian individuals from Russia, 35 to 50 in total and aged about 6 to 100 years, were included as donors. About 9.6 milliliters of peripheral blood were collected from each donor into EDTA-treated Vacutainer tubes. Ficoll-Paque density-gradient centrifugation was used to isolate PBMCs, with at least 7 million per sample. Total RNA, at least 6 micrograms per sample, was extracted from PBMCs with Trizol reagent. The percentages of naive CD45RAhigh/CD27high T cells were determined by flow cytometry on a PBMC aliquot from every donor. V drops 3 bases and J drops 0 bases, leaving 15 bases in between. The germline V gene supplies CDR1 SGDLS and CDR2 YYNGEE. From cysteine to phenylalanine, the CDR3 is 17 amino acids long. The kept DNA is CDR3 alone, 51 bases in frame from the first base. This clonotype was detected once. Its target antigen remains unknown. No much larger clonotype is one base removed from it; base qualities were not supplied.

The method behind the library was 5' RACE. Sequencer: Illumina HiSeq 2500. The second PCR ran for about 6 to 12 cycles and used a J-beta primer mix along with a sample-barcoded 5' primer. Each TCR beta cDNA molecule received a unique molecular identifier from a template-switch 5' adaptor carrying 12 random nucleotides. Each sample yielded at least 3 million CDR3-containing paired-end reads. The Mint cDNA synthesis kit, primed by a TRBC-specific oligonucleotide, was used to synthesize first-strand cDNA from all RNA. All cDNA was treated with uracil-DNA glycosylase and then went through a first 18-cycle PCR with the universal primers M1SS and BC2_uni_R. The published analysis was carried out like this. For normalization, 1 million high-quality reads, each with a distinct molecular identifier, were randomly selected from each sample. Instead of being binned into consensus sequences, reads with shared molecular identifiers were discarded. CDR3 identification, clonotype clustering and error correction used MiTCR with a Q25 quality threshold and the strictest error-elimination algorithm. A nonparametric unseen species model with Euler transformation was used to estimate lower-bound total TCR beta diversity. TCRdb redid the processing of the public reads, applying fastp at Q25 and MiXCR, and retained in-frame beta chains. Each CDR3 protein gets just one entry, which takes the most common genes and DNA from the rows behind it. The V and J calls reflect TCRdb's pipeline rather than the authors' work. The sample table shows roughly 800,000 distinct CDR3 sequences, and roughly 60% are seen once. Around 20% of the sample lies in the top ten.

What was sequenced was blood. Recombination joined TRBV9 with TRBJ1-4; a tentative D call is TRBD1 (6 bases match). The TCR was taken from a man aged 30 to 45 in good health. The sequence in DNA is TGTGCCAGCAGCGCAGGCGACAGGCCGGCAACTAATGAAAAACTGTTTTTT. The translation is CASSAGDRPATNEKLFF.